This TCR beta chain was captured in a study of T cell changes during pregnancy in multiple sclerosis. The table came from immunoSEQ multiplex PCR; TCRdb's copy has only in-frame clones and leaves some out. The table records about 41,000 clones, 90% of them present only once. This clone was seen only once. V lost 7 bases to trimming and J lost 7 bases, with 20 bases between them. The CDR3 contains 14 residues. The germline V gene encodes CDR1 KGHSY and CDR2 FQNENV. This TCR derives from a female donor with multiple sclerosis, enrolled in a pregnancy study. J is TRBJ2-7 and V is TRBV16; tentatively, D is TRBD2 (7 bases). Sequencing was performed on CD8+ T cells from peripheral blood mononuclear cells, taken in the third trimester of pregnancy. As DNA, the CDR3 is TGTGCCAGCACCCTCTCTCGGGGGGCGTGGGAGCAGTACTTC. Its translation is CASTLSRGAWEQYF.